Presented here are 4 T cell receptor beta chains from one specimen sequenced in a study of blood T cell repertoires in COVID-19. The data were produced by immunoSEQ multiplex PCR, yet TCRdb's version contains in-frame clones alone and is incomplete. Found here are approximately 240,000 clones, roughly 85% of them singletons; the top ten hold 2.9%. Sequenced input: peripheral blood. Receptors were obtained from a man over 45 who had recovered from COVID-19.

This clone was detected once. The rearrangement joins TRBV28 to TRBJ1-2; D unclear. Trimming took off 2 bases at V and 8 bases at J, with 6 bases between the two ends. There are 11 residues in the CDR3. Germline CDR1 and CDR2: MDHEN and SYDVKM. CDR3 amino acids: CASSLGQGYTF. CDR3 bases: TGTGCCAGCAGTTTAGGCCAGGGCTACACCTTC.

The chain has TRBV19 and TRBJ2-7; 9 bases are shared with TRBD1. CDR1 and CDR2 from the germline V gene are LNHDA and SQIVND (reference sequence). Trimming removed 3 bases from V and 2 bases from J; junction bases left unmatched: 5. This CDR3 is built from 15 residues. The CDR3 region is CASSIRTGAPYEQYF. The CDR3 DNA sequence: TGTGCCAGTAGTATCCGGACAGGGGCTCCCTACGAGCAGTACTTC.

CDR3 in DNA: TGTGCCACCAGTGATTCCGGACTAGCGGGAGTTGAAGCCGGGGAGCTGTTTTTT. This sequence encodes CATSDSGLAGVEAGELFF. The chain is built from TRBV24-1 and TRBJ2-2; 13 positions agree with TRBD2. The germline gives CDR1 KGHDR, CDR2 SFDVKD. This CDR3 region has 18 residues. J lost 6 bases, V lost 2 bases, and 8 bases had no gene match.

DNA for the CDR3: TGTGCCAGCAGAGCGGGGGAGAGACCCGGCGGGGAGCTGTTTTTT. It translates to CASRAGERPGGELFF. This chain joins TRBV2 and TRBJ2-2; 8 positions match TRBD2. The CDR3 length is 15 residues. The V segment lost 6 bases and the J segment 7 bases; nucleotides outside the gene matches: 10. Germline V gives CDR1 SNHLY, CDR2 FYNNEI.